The clone carrying this T cell receptor (beta chain) was detected many times. It was RNA transcripts that yielded the amplified TCR beta CDR3 regions. The TCR CDR3 first-round RT-PCR relied on the HTBI primer set. TCRdb reanalysed the multiplex PCR reads using MiXCR and keeps one entry per CDR3 protein. The table has more than 350,000 distinct CDR3 sequences, about 16% seen once. CDR3 length: 14 residues. Trimming shortened V by 6 bases and J by 4 bases, and 18 bases separated the two germline ends. CDR1 and CDR2 (germline): SQVTM, ANQGSEA. The sample originates from a study of T cells in Graves' hyperthyroidism and ophthalmopathy. The diagnostic basis comprised clinical symptoms, serum thyroxine and TRAb, thyroid ultrasound and orbital computed tomography.

The genes are TRBV29-1 and TRBJ1-2; maybe TRBD1 (6 bases). Sample: blood. The TCR was taken from a young woman with Graves' hyperthyroidism. CDR3 nucleotides: TGCAGCGTCGAGACAGGAGAAACCCCCTATGGCTACACCTTC. Encoded protein: CSVETGETPYGYTF.